These 2 T cell receptor beta chains share one sample of origin, sequenced in a study of cytomegalovirus exposure and HLA in healthy donors. Generated by immunoSEQ multiplex PCR, the TCRdb table keeps only in-frame clones and is missing some. The sample shows approximately 120,000 clones, about 96% of them seen only once. The sequenced sample was PBMCs. These receptors were obtained from a man between 18 and 35 years old in good health and CMV-seronegative.

This clone was observed a single time. The CDR3 spells CASGHQPQHF. The CDR3 nucleotides read TGTGCCAGCGGCCATCAGCCCCAGCATTTT. The rearrangement links TRBV28 to TRBJ1-5, with D hard to call. Per germline, CDR1 MDHEN and CDR2 SYDVKM. The length of the CDR3 is 10 residues. Trimming left V 8 bases short and J 5 bases short, with 4 bases between.

This chain links TRBV27 with TRBJ2-3, with D uncertain. Looked up from germline, CDR1 is MNHEY and CDR2 is SMNVEV (reference sequence). This CDR3 has 11 residues. Trimming left V 6 bases short and J 7 bases short, with 8 bases between. CDR3 residues: CASSPGNTQYF. The CDR3 coding sequence is TGTGCCAGCAGCCCGGGTAATACGCAGTATTTT.